These 8 T cell receptor beta chains were all obtained from the same sample, sequenced in a study of CD8+ T cells in alopecia areata (dated by TCRdb to between 2017 and 2018). To prepare the library, the immunoSEQ multiplex PCR assay was applied. RNA was extracted from all samples and reverse transcribed into cDNA as template for TCR sequencing. TCRdb provides this immuneACCESS table in a form limited to in-frame rearrangements. Some clones are lacking; in checked studies, under half of them reflect an unresolved V gene, and why the rest are absent is not known. Present in this sample are over 110,000 clones, roughly 46% of which were seen just once. Roughly 0.9% of the sample rests with the top ten. The sample's time point label, decoded: baseline before oral tofacitinib. Sequencing was performed on CD4+ T cells sorted from blood, taken at week 0. Receptors were obtained from a human donor with alopecia areata.

The chain is built from TRBV18 and TRBJ2-5; 7 bases are a match to TRBD2. Trimming took 1 base from V and 1 from J; bases not matched to a gene: 12. Germline V CDR1 and CDR2: KGHSH, LQKENI. The CDR3 sequence is 18 residues long. DNA for the CDR3: TGTGCCAGCTCACCACGAGTTATGTCTAGCGGAATCCAAGAGACCCAGTACTTC. Amino acids: CASSPRVMSSGIQETQYF.

In DNA form, the CDR3 reads TGCGCCAGCAGCTACAGTGAAGAGACCCAGTACTTC. It yields the protein CASSYSEETQYF. The chain is built from TRBV5-1 and TRBJ2-5; D remains ambiguous. CDR1 is SGHRS and CDR2 is YFSETQ in the germline V gene. This CDR3 spans 12 amino acids. Trimming took off 3 bases at V and 3 bases at J, with 6 bases between the two ends. Drawing the rest from reference TRBV5-1 and TRBJ2-5, the complete variable domain is KAGVTQTPRYLIKTRGQQVTLSCSPISGHRSVSWYQQTPGQGLQFLFEYFSETQRNKGNFPGRFSGRQFSNSRSEMNVSTLELGDSALYLCASSYSEETQYFGPGTRLLVL.

Only a few counts were recorded for this clone. The J gene is TRBJ2-6, the V gene TRBV13; the D gene is possibly TRBD1 (6 bases). CDR1 PRHDT and CDR2 FYEKMQ come from the germline V gene (reference sequence). The V gene lost 5 bases and the J gene lost 0 bases, with 11 bases spanning the gap. CDR3 length: 16 amino acids. The CDR3 DNA is TGTGCCAGCAGCCGTGGACAGAACTCTGGGGCCAACGTCCTGACTTTC. Protein: CASSRGQNSGANVLTF. Filled out from reference TRBV13 and TRBJ2-6, the complete variable domain reads AAGVIQSPRHLIKEKRETATLKCYPIPRHDTVYWYQQGPGQDPQFLISFYEKMQSDKGSIPDRFSAQQFSDYHSELNMSSLELGDSALYFCASSRGQNSGANVLTFGAGSRLTVL.

This chain connects TRBV2 to TRBJ2-5; TRBD1 is a possible D gene (6 bases). Per the germline V gene, CDR1 is SNHLY and CDR2 is FYNNEI. V was pared by 5 bases and J by 3 bases, with 10 bases between. The length of the CDR3 is 13 residues. CDR3 bases: TGTGCCAGCAGTCGGGACAACGAAGAGACCCAGTACTTC. Its translation is CASSRDNEETQYF.

The V gene is TRBV20-1, the J gene TRBJ1-2; D is uncertain. CDR1 DFQATT and CDR2 SNEGSKA come from the germline V gene (reference sequence). Trimming pared 3 bases from V and 8 bases from J, leaving 10 bases between. The CDR3 is 11 amino acids. The CDR3 DNA follows: TGCAGTGCTAGGGTGGCCTCCGGCTACACCTTC. Amino acids: CSARVASGYTF.

The chain joins TRBV7-2 to TRBJ2-2; D is undetermined. Germline loops: CDR1 SGHTA, CDR2 FQGNSA. This CDR3 is 13 amino acids long. Trimming removed 2 bases from V and 5 bases from J, with 6 bases in between. CDR3 loop: CASSLRITGELFF. CDR3 nucleotide sequence: TGTGCCAGCAGCTTAAGGATTACCGGGGAGCTGTTTTTT.

This chain links TRBV12-5 with TRBJ2-1, with D possibly TRBD2 on 5 matching bases. The V gene lost 5 bases and the J gene lost 0 bases, with 20 bases spanning the gap. The CDR3 is 18 residues long. Germline V gene data show CDR1 as LGHNT and CDR2 as FRNRAP. CDR3 amino acids: CASGANAWTTSSYNEQFF. CDR3 coding DNA: TGTGCTAGTGGTGCAAACGCTTGGACCACTAGCTCCTACAATGAGCAGTTCTTC.

The V gene is TRBV30, the J gene TRBJ1-5; D call uncertain. The germline V gene has CDR1 GTSNPN and CDR2 SVGIG (reference sequence). CDR3 length equals 13 residues. Trimming removed 2 bases from V and 12 bases from J, with 17 bases in between. CDR3 in DNA: TGTGCCTGGAGTCTCTCTCGGGATCAGGTCCAGCATTTT. Its protein product is CAWSLSRDQVQHF.